The present T cell receptor (beta chain) was sequenced within a study of molecular identifiers for immune sequencing clone quantification. Notes on the study in general: Clones carrying above 20 RNA copies accounted for over 98% of effector molecules, under 1% in naive cells.

CDR1 and CDR2 from the germline V gene are MNHNS and SASEGT. There are 15 residues in the CDR3. The V end lost 4 bases, the J end lost 1 base, and 14 bases lay between the germline ends. This clonotype was counted only a few times. Its antigen is not known. TCRdb reprocessed the PCR reads via MiXCR and lists one record per CDR3 protein. The sample has about 640,000 distinct CDR3 sequences, about 20% seen once. The chain recombines TRBV6-1 with TRBJ2-7, with a possible D match to TRBD1 (6 bases). The sample comprised naive CD8+ T cells from blood, with Jurkat cell RNA spiked in. Subset of the sample: FACS-sorted CD8+CD4-CCR7+CD45RA+ naive T cells. The receptor's source is a human donor in good health. Some libraries in this study had Jurkat cell RNA spiked in. In nucleotides, the CDR3 is TGTGCCAGCAGTGTCGGCAGGGGTTGGTCCTACGAGCAGTACTTC. Its protein product is CASSVGRGWSYEQYF.